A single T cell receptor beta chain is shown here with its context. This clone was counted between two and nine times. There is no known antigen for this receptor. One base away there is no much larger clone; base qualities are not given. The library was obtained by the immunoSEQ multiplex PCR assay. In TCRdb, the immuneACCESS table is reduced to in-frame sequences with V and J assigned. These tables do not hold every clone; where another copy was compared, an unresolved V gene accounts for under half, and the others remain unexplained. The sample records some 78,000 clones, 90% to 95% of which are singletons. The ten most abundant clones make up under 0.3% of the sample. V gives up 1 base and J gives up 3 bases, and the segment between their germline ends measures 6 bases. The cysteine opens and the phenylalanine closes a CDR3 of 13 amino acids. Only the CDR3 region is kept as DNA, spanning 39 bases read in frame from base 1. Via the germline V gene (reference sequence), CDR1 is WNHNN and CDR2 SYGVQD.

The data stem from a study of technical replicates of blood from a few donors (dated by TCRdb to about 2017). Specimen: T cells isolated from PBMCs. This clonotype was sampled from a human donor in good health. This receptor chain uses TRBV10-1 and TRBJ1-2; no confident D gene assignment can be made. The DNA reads TGCGCCAGCAGTGAGTGGTTAGACTATGGCTACACCTTC. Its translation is CASSEWLDYGYTF.